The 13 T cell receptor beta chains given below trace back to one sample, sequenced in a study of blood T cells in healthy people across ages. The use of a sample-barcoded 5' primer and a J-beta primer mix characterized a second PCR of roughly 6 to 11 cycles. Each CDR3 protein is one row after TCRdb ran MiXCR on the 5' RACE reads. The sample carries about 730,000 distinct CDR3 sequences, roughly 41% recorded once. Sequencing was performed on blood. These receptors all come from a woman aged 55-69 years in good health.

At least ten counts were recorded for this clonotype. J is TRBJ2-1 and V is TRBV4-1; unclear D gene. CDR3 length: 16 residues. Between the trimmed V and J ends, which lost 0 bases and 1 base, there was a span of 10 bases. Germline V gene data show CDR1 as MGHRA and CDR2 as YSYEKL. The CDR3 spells CASSQEGATSYNEQFF. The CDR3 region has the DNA TGCGCCAGCAGCCAAGAGGGCGCAACTTCCTACAATGAGCAGTTCTTC.

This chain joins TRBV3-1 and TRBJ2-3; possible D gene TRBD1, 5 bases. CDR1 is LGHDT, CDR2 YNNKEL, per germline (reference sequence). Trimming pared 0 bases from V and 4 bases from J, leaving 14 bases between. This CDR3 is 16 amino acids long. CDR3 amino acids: CASSQDWGRKADTQYF. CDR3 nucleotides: TGTGCCAGCAGCCAAGATTGGGGCAGGAAGGCAGATACGCAGTATTTT.

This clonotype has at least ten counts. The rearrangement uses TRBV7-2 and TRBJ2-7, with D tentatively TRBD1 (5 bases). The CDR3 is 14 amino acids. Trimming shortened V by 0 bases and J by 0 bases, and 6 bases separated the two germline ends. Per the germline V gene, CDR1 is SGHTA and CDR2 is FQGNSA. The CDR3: CASSLATGSYEQYF. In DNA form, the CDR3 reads TGTGCCAGCAGCTTAGCAACAGGCTCCTACGAGCAGTACTTC.

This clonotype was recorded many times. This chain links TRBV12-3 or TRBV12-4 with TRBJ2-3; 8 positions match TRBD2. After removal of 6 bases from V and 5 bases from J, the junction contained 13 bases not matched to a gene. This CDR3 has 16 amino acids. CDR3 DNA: TGTGCCAGCAGGGCCGGAAGCGGGAGCCGAAGAGATACGCAGTATTTT. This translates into CASRAGSGSRRDTQYF.

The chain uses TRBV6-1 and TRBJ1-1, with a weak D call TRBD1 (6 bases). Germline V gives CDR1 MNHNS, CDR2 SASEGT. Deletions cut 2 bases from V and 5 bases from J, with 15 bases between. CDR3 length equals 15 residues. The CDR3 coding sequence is TGTGCCAGCAGTGAACTAGTCGGGGGGCTGACTGAAGCTTTCTTT. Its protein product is CASSELVGGLTEAFF.

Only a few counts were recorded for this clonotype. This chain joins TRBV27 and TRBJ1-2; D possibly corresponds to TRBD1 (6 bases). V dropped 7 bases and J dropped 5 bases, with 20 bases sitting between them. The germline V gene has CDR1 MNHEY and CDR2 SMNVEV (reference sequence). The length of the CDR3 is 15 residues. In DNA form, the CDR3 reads TGTGCCAGCAAGGGGCAGGGGTCGCATGGTTATGGCTACACCTTC. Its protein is CASKGQGSHGYGYTF.

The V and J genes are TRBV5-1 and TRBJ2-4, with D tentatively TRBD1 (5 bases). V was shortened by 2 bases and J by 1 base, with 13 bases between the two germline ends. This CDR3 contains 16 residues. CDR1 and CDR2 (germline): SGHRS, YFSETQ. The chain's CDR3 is CASSLQAAEAKNIQYF. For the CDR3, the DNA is TGCGCCAGCAGCTTACAGGCGGCTGAGGCCAAAAACATTCAGTACTTC.

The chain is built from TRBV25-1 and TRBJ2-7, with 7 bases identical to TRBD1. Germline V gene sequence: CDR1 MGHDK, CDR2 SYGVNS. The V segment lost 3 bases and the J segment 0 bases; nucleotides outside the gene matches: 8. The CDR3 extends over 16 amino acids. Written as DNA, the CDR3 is TGTGCCAGCAGTGACCCCACCGGGACAGCCTCCTACGAGCAGTACTTC. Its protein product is CASSDPTGTASYEQYF.

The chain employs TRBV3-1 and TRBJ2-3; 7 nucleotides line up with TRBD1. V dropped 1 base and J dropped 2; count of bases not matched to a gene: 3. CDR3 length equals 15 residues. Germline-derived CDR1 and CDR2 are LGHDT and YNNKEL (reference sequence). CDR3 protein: CASSQGQGFTDTQYF. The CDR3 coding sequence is TGTGCCAGCAGCCAAGGACAGGGTTTCACAGATACGCAGTATTTT.

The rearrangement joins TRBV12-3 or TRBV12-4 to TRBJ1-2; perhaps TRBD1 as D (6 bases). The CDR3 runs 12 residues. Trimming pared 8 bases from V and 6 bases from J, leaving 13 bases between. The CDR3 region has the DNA TGTGCCAGCGACGGGACAACCGATGGCTACACCTTC. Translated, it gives CASDGTTDGYTF.

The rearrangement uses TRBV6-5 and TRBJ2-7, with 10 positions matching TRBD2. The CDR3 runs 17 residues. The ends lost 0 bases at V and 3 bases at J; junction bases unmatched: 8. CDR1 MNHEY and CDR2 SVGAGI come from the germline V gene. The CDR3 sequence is CASSYSIASSGGYEQYF. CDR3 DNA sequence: TGTGCCAGCAGTTACTCGATTGCGTCTAGCGGGGGCTACGAGCAGTACTTC.

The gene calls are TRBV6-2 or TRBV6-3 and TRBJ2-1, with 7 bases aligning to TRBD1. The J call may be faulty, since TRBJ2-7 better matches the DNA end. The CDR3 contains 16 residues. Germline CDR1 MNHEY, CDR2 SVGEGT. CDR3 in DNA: TGTGCCAGCAGTTACGAACGTGGGACAGCTACCTACGAGCAGTACTTC. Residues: CASSYERGTATYEQYF.

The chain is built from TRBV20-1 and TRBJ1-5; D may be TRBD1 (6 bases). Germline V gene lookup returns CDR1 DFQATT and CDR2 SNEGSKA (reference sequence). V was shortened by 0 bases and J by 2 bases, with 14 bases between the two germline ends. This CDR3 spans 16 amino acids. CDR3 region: CSARDLASGGNQPQHF. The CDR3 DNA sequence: TGCAGTGCTAGAGATCTCGCCTCAGGGGGCAATCAGCCCCAGCATTTT.